This T cell receptor beta chain was found in a study of CXCR3-negative and CXCR3-positive naive CD8 T cells. The CDR3 runs 17 residues. Germline V gene lookup returns CDR1 SGHRS and CDR2 YFSETQ. The TRB libraries of cDNA were built by UMI-labeled 5' RACE. TCRdb processed the 5' RACE reads again and assigns one entry to each CDR3 protein, with no DNA. This sample contains 40,000 to 45,000 distinct CDR3 sequences. This TCR was recovered from a human donor in good health. Some clones in this sample may be carry-over from other donors' samples. The sample was memory CD8+ T cells from blood. The chain combines TRBV5-1 with TRBJ2-1; the TCRdb call, TRBD1, lacks DNA for checking. CDR3 loop: CASSLRDRASSYNEQFF.